The present T cell receptor beta chain was sequenced within a study of long-term antiretroviral therapy in people with HIV. They ran version v3.0 of the immunoSEQ assay at survey level. The repertoire was sequenced with immunoSEQ multiplex PCR; TCRdb's copy has only in-frame clones and lacks some. Of 35,000 to 45,000 clones in the sample, 75% to 90% are singletons; the top ten hold 6.2%. V shed 0 bases and J shed 0 bases, with 8 bases lying between them. CDR3 size: 15 residues. The germline V gene encodes CDR1 MNHNS and CDR2 SASEGT. The source was unsorted PBMCs, collected 1 year after starting antiretroviral therapy. This chain connects TRBV6-1 to TRBJ1-2; no reliable D call. The sequence came from a man aged 18-30 years with HIV. CDR3 sequence: CASSEASTANYGYTF. The CDR3 DNA reads TGTGCCAGCAGTGAAGCAAGTACGGCTAACTATGGCTACACCTTC.